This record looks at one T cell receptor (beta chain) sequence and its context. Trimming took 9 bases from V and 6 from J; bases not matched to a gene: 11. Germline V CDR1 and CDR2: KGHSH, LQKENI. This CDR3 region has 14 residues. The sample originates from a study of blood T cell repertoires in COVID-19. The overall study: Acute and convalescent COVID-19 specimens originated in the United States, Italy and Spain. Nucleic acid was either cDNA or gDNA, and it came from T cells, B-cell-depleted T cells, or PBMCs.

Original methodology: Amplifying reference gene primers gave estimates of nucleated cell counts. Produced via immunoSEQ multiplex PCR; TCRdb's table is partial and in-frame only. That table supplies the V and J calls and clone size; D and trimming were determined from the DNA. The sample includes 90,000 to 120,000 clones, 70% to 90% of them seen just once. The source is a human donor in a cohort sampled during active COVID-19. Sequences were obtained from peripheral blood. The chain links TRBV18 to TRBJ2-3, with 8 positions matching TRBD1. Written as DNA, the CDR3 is TGTGCCAGTGTCCAGGACCAGGGGGCTGATACGCAGTATTTT. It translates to CASVQDQGADTQYF.